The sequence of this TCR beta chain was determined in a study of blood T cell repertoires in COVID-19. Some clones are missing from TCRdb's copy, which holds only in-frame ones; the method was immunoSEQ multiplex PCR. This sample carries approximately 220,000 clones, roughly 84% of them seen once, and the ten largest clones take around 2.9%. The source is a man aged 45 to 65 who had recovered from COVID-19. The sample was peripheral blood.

For the CDR3, the DNA is TGTGCCAGCAGTCGACAGGGCGTCGAGCAGTACTTC. As protein: CASSRQGVEQYF. V gene TRBV7-9 combines with J gene TRBJ2-7; 7 nucleotides align to TRBD1. The V gene's germline CDR1 is SEHNR and CDR2 FQNEAQ (reference sequence). The CDR3 extends over 12 amino acids. The V and J ends lost 6 bases and 6 bases, in that order; junction bases with no gene match: 5.